These T cell receptor beta chains were read from a single sample in a study of T cells in Graves' hyperthyroidism and ophthalmopathy. TCRdb independently ran MiXCR on the multiplex PCR reads; one entry per CDR3 protein. The sample lists around 440,000 distinct CDR3 sequences, about 15% occurring once. What was sequenced was blood. The receptors stem from a woman younger than 35 with Graves' hyperthyroidism. Each CDR3 is given with its conserved first and last residue. The D gene is left open where the match is weak. Only some rows state a clone size, as once, few, many or a class for expanded clones.

J,D,size,V,DNA,CDR3
TRBJ1-5,NA,few,TRBV6-1,TGTGCCAGCAGTTCGACCCGCCCGCCCCAGCATTTT,CASSSTRPPQHF
TRBJ2-5,TRBD2,many,TRBV5-1,TGCGCCAGCAGCAGGGGACTAGCGGGAGAGACCCAGTACTTC,CASSRGLAGETQYF
TRBJ2-2,NA,few,TRBV19,TGTGCCAGTAGTATCCCGGGCCCCCCGGCCGGGGAGCTGTTCTTT,CASSIPGPPAGELFF
TRBJ1-1,TRBD1,many,TRBV3-1,TGTGCCAGCAGCCAGACGACAGGGGCTGCCTCTGAAGCTTTCTTT,CASSQTTGAASEAFF
TRBJ2-7,NA,NA,TRBV4-3,TGCGCCAGCAGCCAAGAATGGAGACAAGCCCCCTACGAGCAGTACTTC,CASSQEWRQAPYEQYF
TRBJ1-1,NA,many,TRBV5-1,TGCGCCAGCAGCTTAAAGACAGGCCAGATGAACACTGAAGCTTTCTTT,CASSLKTGQMNTEAFF
TRBJ2-1,NA,NA,TRBV29-1,TGCAGCGTTGCCCACTCCCGCTCCTACAATGAGCAGTTCTTC,CSVAHSRSYNEQFF
TRBJ2-7,NA,many,TRBV20-1,TGCAGTGCTAGACCCCGAGTCGGGTCGGGCGGGGTGACCTACGAGCAGTACTTC,CSARPRVGSGGVTYEQYF
TRBJ1-1,TRBD1,many,TRBV7-3,TGTGCCAGCAGCTTAAATCCACATAGGACAGGGAGGACCACTGAAGCTTTCTTT,CASSLNPHRTGRTTEAFF
TRBJ2-2,NA,many,TRBV2,TGTGCCAGCAGTACCCGCAGGGCGGTAGCCGGGGAGCTGTTTTTT,CASSTRRAVAGELFF
TRBJ1-1,TRBD1,many,TRBV2,TGTGCCAGCAGCTTGACAGGGATTTTGACTGAAGCTTTCTTT,CASSLTGILTEAFF
TRBJ2-7,NA,NA,TRBV20-1,TGCAGTGCTAGACCCCAGCTCCCCGGACACAGCTCCTACGAGCAGTACTTC,CSARPQLPGHSSYEQYF
TRBJ2-2,TRBD2,many,TRBV20-1,TGCAGTGCTAGAGATCGGGGGGGGGGCCACGGGGAGCTGTTTTTT,CSARDRGGGHGELFF
TRBJ2-2,NA,many,TRBV6-2/TRBV6-3,TGTGCCAGCAGTTTCACCGGGGAGCTGTTTTTT,CASSFTGELFF
TRBJ2-2,TRBD1,NA,TRBV5-4,TGTGCCAGCAGCTTGCCGGCAGGGGGTACCGGGGAGCTGTTTTTT,CASSLPAGGTGELFF
TRBJ2-1,NA,NA,TRBV5-1,TGCGCCAGCAATAGCGGCATCTACAATGAGCAGTTCTTC,CASNSGIYNEQFF
TRBJ1-4,NA,many,TRBV20-1,TGCAGTGCTAGAGGACAGGAAGGAGAAAAACTGTTTTTT,CSARGQEGEKLFF
TRBJ2-7,NA,few,TRBV28,TGTGCCAGCAGTTTATGGTTAAGGACACGCTACGAGCAGTACTTC,CASSLWLRTRYEQYF
TRBJ2-5,TRBD1,many,TRBV20-1,TGCAGTGCTTTGACAGGGCGAGAGACCCAGTACTTC,CSALTGRETQYF
TRBJ2-1,NA,few,TRBV20-1,TGCAGTGCTAGCCCGGTCAGTGAGCAGTTCTTC,CSASPVSEQFF
TRBJ1-2,TRBD1,NA,TRBV6-1,TGTGCCAGCACTTTGACAGGGCATGTTTCGGGCTACACCTTC,CASTLTGHVSGYTF
TRBJ2-2,NA,NA,TRBV12-3/TRBV12-4,TGTGCCAGCAGTTGGATAAACACCGGGGAGCTGTTTTTT,CASSWINTGELFF
TRBJ2-5,TRBD1,many,TRBV13,TGTGCCAGCAGCTCCGGACAGGGAGAAGTCGAGACCCAGTACTTC,CASSSGQGEVETQYF
TRBJ2-4,NA,few,TRBV7-2,TGTGCCAGCAGCCTCGGGAAAGCCAAAAACATTCAGTACTTC,CASSLGKAKNIQYF
TRBJ2-7,TRBD1,many,TRBV20-1,TGCAGTGCTAGGACAGGGGCCTACGAGCAGTACTTC,CSARTGAYEQYF
TRBJ1-1,TRBD1,NA,TRBV15,TGTGCCACCAGCCCCCGGGACAGCGCTCGGCCTGAAGCTTTCTTT,CATSPRDSARPEAFF
TRBJ2-7,TRBD1,NA,TRBV14,TGTGCCAGCAGCCAAGTGACAGGGGTTTCCTACGAGCAGTACTTC,CASSQVTGVSYEQYF
TRBJ2-1,NA,NA,TRBV2,TGTGCCAGCAGTGATTACGGATCGGAGCAGTTCTTC,CASSDYGSEQFF